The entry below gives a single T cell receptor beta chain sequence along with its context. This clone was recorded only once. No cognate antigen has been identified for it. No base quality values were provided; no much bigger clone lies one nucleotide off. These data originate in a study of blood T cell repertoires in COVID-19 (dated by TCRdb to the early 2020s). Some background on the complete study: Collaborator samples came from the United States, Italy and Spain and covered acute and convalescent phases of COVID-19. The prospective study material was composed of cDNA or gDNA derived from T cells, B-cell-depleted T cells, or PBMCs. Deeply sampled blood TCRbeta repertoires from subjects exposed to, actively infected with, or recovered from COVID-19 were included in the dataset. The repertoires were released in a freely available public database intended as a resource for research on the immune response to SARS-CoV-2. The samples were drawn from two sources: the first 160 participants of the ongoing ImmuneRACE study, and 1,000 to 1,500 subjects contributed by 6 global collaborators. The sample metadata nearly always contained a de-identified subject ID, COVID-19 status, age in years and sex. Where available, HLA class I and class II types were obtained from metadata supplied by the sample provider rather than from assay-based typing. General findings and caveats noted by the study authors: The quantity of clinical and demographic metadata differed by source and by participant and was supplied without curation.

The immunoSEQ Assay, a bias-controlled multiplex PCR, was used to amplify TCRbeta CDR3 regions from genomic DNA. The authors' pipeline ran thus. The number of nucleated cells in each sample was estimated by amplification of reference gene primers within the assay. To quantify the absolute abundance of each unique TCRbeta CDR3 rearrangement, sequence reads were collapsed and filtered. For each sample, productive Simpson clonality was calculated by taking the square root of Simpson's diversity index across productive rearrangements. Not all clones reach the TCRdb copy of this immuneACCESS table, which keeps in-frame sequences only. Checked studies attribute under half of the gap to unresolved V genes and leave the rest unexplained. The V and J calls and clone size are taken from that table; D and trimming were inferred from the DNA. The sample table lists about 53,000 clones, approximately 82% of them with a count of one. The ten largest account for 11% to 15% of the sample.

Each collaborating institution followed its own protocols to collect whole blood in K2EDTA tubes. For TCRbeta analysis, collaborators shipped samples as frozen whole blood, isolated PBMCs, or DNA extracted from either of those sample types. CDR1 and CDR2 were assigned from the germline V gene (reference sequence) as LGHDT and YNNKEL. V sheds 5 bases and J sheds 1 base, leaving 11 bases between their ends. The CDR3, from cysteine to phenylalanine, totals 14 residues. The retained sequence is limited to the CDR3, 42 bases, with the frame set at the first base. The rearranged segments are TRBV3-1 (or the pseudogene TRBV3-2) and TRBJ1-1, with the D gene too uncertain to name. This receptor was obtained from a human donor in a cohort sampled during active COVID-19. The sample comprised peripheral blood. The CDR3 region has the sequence CASSYLQSNTEAFF. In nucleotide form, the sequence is TGTGCCAGCAGCTACTTACAGTCGAACACTGAAGCTTTCTTT.